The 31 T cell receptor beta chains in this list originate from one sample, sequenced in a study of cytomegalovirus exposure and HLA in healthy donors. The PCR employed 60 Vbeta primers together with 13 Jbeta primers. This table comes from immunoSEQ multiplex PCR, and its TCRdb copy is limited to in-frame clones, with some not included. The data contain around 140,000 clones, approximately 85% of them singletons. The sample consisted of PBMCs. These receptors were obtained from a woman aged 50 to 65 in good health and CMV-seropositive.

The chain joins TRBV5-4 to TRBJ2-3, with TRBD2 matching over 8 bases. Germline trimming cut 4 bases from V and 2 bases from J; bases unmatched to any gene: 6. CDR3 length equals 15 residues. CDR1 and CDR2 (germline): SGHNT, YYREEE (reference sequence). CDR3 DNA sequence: TGTGCCAGCAGCGGCGCGGGGGGCCCCACAGATACGCAGTATTTT. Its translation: CASSGAGGPTDTQYF.

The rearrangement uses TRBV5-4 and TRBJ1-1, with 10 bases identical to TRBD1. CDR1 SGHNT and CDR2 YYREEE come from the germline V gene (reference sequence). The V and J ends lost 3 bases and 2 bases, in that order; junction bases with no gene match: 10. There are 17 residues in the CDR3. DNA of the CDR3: TGTGCCAGCAGCTCTGCACGGGACAGGGGAGCAAACACTGAAGCTTTCTTT. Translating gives CASSSARDRGANTEAFF.

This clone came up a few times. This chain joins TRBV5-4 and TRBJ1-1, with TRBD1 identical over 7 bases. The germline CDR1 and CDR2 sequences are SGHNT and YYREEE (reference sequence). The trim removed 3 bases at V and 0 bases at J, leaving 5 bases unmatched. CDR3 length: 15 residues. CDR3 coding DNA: TGTGCCAGCAGCTCAGGGGGACAGATGAACACTGAAGCTTTCTTT. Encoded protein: CASSSGGQMNTEAFF.

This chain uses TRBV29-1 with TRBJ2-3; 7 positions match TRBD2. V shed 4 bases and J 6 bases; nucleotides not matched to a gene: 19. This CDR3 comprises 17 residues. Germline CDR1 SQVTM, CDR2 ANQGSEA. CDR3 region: CSVGNSYSAGRGDTQYF. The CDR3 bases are TGCAGCGTTGGTAATAGCTACTCAGCGGGGCGAGGTGATACGCAGTATTTT.

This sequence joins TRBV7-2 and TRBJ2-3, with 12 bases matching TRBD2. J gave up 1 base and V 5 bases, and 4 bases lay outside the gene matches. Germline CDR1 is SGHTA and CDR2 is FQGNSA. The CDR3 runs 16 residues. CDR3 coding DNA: TGTGCCAGCAGCCCCCGGACTAGCGGGGGCACAGATACGCAGTATTTT. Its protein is CASSPRTSGGTDTQYF.

The CDR3 DNA reads as TGCGCCAGCAGCCAAGTAAGGGGCCCCGGAAACACCATATATTTT. Translation: CASSQVRGPGNTIYF. J is TRBJ1-3 and V is TRBV4-3; maybe TRBD1 (5 bases). V was cut by 1 base and J by 4 bases, with 11 bases left in between. CDR3 size: 15 residues. The germline V gene has CDR1 LGHNA and CDR2 YSLEER.

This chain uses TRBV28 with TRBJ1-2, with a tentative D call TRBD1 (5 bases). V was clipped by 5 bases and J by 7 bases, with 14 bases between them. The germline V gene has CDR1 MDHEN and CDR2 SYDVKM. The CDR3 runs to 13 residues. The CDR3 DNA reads TGTGCCAGCAGTCAGTTAGGGCAGGGTGGCTACACCTTC. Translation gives CASSQLGQGGYTF.

The CDR3 DNA follows: TGTGCCAGCAGCCCTCGACAGGGGGCCGGAAAACTGTTTTTT. Translation: CASSPRQGAGKLFF. The chain uses TRBV9 and TRBJ1-4, with 10 positions matching TRBD1. This CDR3 region has 14 residues. With V trimmed by 4 bases and J by 10 bases, 7 bases remained unmatched. Germline values: CDR1 SGDLS, CDR2 YYNGEE.

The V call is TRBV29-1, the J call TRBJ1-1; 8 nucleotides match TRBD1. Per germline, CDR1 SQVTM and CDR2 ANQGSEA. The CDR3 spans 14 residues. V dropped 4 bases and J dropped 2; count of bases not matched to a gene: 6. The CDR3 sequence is CSVGGQGVNTEAFF. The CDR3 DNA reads TGCAGCGTTGGAGGACAGGGAGTAAACACTGAAGCTTTCTTT.

CDR3 sequence reads: CASSFPLADSSNEQFF. As DNA, the CDR3 is TGTGCCAGCAGTTTCCCACTAGCAGATAGCAGCAATGAGCAGTTCTTC. The V call is TRBV28, the J call TRBJ2-1, with D perhaps matching TRBD2 (6 bases). There are 16 residues in the CDR3. V was pared by 3 bases and J by 6 bases, with 18 bases between. Looked up from germline, CDR1 is MDHEN and CDR2 is SYDVKM.

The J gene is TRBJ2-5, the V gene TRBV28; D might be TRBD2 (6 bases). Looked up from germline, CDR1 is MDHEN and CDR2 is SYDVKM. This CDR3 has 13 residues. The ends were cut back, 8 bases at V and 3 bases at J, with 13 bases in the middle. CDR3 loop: CASVQGGEETQYF. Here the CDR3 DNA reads TGTGCCAGCGTGCAGGGAGGCGAAGAGACCCAGTACTTC.

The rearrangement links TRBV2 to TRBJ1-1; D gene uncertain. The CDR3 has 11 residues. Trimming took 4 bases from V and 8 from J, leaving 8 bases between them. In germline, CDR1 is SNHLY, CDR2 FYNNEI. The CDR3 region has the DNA TGTGCCAGCAGTGTTGGGCCGGAAGCTTTCTTT. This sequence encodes CASSVGPEAFF.

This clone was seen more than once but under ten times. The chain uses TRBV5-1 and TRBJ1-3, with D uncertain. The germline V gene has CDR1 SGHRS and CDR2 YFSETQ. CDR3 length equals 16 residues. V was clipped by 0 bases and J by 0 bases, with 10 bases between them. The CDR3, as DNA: TGCGCCAGCAGCTTGGATTTGCTGAGCTCTGGAAACACCATATATTTT. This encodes CASSLDLLSSGNTIYF.

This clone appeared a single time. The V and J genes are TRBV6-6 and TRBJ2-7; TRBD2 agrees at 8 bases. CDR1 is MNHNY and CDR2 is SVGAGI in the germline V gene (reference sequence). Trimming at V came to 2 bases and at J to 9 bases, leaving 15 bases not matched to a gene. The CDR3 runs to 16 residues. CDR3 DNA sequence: TGTGCCAGCAGTTACGGTGGAGCGGGAGTCCCGGACGGGCAGTACTTC. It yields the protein CASSYGGAGVPDGQYF.

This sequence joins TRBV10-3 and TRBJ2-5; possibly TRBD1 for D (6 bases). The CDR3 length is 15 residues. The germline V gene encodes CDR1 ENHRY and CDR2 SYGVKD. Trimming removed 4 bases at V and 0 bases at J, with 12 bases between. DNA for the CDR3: TGTGCCATCAGTGCGGTACAGGGTAACCAAGAGACCCAGTACTTC. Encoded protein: CAISAVQGNQETQYF.

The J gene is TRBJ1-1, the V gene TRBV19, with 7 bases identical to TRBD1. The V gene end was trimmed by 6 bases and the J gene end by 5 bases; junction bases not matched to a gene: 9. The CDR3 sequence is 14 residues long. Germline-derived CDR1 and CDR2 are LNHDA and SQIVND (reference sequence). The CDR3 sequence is CASRPTGERTEAFF. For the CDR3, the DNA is TGTGCCAGTAGGCCCACAGGGGAGAGGACTGAAGCTTTCTTT.

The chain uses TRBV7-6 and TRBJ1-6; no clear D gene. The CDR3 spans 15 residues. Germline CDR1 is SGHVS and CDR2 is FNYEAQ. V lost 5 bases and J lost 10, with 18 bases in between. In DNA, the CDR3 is TGTGCCAGCAGCGAGAAGGAGATGAGCGGATCACCCCTCCACTTT. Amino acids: CASSEKEMSGSPLHF.

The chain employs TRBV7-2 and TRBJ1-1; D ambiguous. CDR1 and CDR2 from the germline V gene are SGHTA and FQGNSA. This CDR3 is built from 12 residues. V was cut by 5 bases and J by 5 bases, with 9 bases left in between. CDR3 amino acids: CASSHSGTEAFF. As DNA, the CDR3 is TGTGCCAGCAGCCACTCGGGGACTGAAGCTTTCTTT.

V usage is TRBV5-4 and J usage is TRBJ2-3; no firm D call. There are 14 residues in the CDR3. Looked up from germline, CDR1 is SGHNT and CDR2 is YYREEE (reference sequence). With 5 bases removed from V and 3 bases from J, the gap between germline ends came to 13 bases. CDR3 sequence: CASSLWAGTDTQYF. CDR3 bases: TGTGCCAGCAGTCTCTGGGCAGGAACAGATACGCAGTATTTT.

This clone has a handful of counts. The CDR3 reads CASSLSGVRSDEQFF. The CDR3 DNA is TGTGCCAGTAGCCTGAGCGGAGTCCGTTCAGACGAGCAGTTCTTC. This chain joins TRBV19 and TRBJ2-1; D is perhaps TRBD2 (5 bases). The ends were cut back, 6 bases at V and 10 bases at J, with 22 bases in the middle. The CDR3 covers 15 residues. The V gene's germline CDR1 is LNHDA and CDR2 SQIVND (reference sequence).

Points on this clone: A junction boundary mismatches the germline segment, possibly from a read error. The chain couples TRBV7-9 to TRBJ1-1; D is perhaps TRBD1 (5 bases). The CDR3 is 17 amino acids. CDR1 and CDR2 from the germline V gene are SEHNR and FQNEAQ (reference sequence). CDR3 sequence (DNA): TGTTCCAGCAGCTTGGGGGGGGGTGAGGGCCCTAACACTGAAGCTTTCTTT. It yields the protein CSSSLGGGEGPNTEAFF.

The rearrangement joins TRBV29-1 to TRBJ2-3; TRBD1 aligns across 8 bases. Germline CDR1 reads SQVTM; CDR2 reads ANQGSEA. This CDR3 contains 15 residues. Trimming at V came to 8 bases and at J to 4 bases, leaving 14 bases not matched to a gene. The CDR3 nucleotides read TGCAGCCAGGGGCAGGGGGCAACCGGCGCAGATACGCAGTATTTT. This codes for CSQGQGATGADTQYF.

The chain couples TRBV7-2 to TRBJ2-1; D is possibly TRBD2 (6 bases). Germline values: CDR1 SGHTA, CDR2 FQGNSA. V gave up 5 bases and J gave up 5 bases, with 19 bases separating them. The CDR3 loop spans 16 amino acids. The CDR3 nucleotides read TGTGCCAGCAGCGGGGAGGCTCCCGCCTACAACAATGAGCAGTTCTTC. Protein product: CASSGEAPAYNNEQFF. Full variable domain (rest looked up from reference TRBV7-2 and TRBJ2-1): GAGVSQSPSNKVTEKGKDVELRCDPISGHTALYWYRQSLGQGLEFLIYFQGNSAPDKSGLPSDRFSAERTGGSVSTLTIQRTQQEDSAVYLCASSGEAPAYNNEQFFGPGTRLTVL.

The CDR3 spells CASSLAASSGGFSTDTQYF. The CDR3 coding sequence is TGCGCCAGCAGCTTGGCCGCGTCTAGCGGGGGGTTTAGCACAGATACGCAGTATTTT. The J gene is TRBJ2-3, the V gene TRBV5-1; 11 bases fit TRBD2. CDR3 length: 19 residues. The junction had 9 bases not matched to a gene; V was cut back by 0 bases and J by 0 bases. Germline V gene sequence: CDR1 SGHRS, CDR2 YFSETQ.

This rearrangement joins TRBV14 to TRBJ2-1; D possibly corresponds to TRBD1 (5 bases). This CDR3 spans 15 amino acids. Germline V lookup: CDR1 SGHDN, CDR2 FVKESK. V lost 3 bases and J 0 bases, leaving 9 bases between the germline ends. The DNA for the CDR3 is TGTGCCAGCAGCCAGGACATAGACTCCTACAATGAGCAGTTCTTC. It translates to CASSQDIDSYNEQFF. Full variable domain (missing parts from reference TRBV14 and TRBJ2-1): EAGVTQFPSHSVIEKGQTVTLRCDPISGHDNLYWYRRVMGKEIKFLLHFVKESKQDESGMPNNRFLAERTGGTYSTLKVQPAELEDSGVYFCASSQDIDSYNEQFFGPGTRLTVL.

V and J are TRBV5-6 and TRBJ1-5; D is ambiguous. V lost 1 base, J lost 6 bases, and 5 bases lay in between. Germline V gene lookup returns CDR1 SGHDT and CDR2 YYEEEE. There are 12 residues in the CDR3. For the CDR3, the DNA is TGTGCCAGCAGCTTGTACACTCAGCCCCAGCATTTT. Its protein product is CASSLYTQPQHF.

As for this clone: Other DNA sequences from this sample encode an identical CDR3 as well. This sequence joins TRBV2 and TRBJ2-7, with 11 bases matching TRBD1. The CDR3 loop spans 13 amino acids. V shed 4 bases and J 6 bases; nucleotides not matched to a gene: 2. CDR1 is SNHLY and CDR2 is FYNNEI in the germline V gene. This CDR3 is CASSGGTGGEQYF. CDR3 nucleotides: TGTGCCAGCAGTGGGGGGACAGGGGGCGAGCAGTACTTC. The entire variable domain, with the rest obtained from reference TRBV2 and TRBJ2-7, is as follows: EPEVTQTPSHQVTQMGQEVILRCVPISNHLYFYWYRQILGQKVEFLVSFYNNEISEKSEIFDDQFSVERPDGSNFTLKIRSTKLEDSAMYFCASSGGTGGEQYFGPGTRLTVT.

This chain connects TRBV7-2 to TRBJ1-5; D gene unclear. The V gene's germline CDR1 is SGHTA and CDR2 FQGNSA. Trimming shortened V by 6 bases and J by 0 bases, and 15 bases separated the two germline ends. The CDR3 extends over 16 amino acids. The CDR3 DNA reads TGTGCCAGCAGGCTTCAAGCGGGGAATAGCAATCAGCCCCAGCATTTT. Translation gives CASRLQAGNSNQPQHF.

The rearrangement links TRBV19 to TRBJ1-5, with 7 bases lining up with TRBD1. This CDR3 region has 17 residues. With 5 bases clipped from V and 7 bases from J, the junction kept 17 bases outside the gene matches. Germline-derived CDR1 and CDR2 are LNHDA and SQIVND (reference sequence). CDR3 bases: TGTGCCAGTAGTCCCGGACCCGGGACAGCCATCTACCAGCCCCAGCATTTT. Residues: CASSPGPGTAIYQPQHF.

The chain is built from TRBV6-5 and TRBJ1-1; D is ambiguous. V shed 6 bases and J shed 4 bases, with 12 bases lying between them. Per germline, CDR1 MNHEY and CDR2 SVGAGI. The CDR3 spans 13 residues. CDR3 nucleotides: TGTGCCAGCAGCCGGACCCGGGGCACTGAAGCTTTCTTT. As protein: CASSRTRGTEAFF.

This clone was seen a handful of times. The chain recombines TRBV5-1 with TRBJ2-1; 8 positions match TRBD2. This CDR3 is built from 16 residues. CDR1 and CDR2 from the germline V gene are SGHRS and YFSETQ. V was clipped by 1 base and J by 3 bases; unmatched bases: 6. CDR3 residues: CASSLNGGAYYNEQFF. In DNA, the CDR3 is TGCGCCAGCAGCTTGAACGGGGGGGCTTACTACAATGAGCAGTTCTTC.